This TCR beta chain was observed in a study of blood T cell repertoires in COVID-19. Background on the study: Material from acute and convalescent COVID-19 was sourced from the United States, Italy and Spain. PBMCs, B-cell-depleted T cells, or T cells were the source of the cDNA or gDNA that made up the material.

Data came from immunoSEQ multiplex PCR; TCRdb stores just in-frame clones and leaves some out. The sample yields 100,000 to 150,000 clones, around 86% seen once. Unmatched junction bases numbered 7, after V lost 4 bases and J lost 2 bases. This CDR3 spans 15 amino acids. Germline loops: CDR1 SNHLY, CDR2 FYNNEI. The chain has TRBV2 and TRBJ2-7; 8 positions match TRBD1. The receptor was isolated from a man older than 75 with active or convalescent COVID-19. The specimen was peripheral blood. The CDR3 loop is CASSVDRAGTYEQYF. The CDR3 nucleotides read TGTGCCAGCAGTGTGGACAGGGCGGGTACCTACGAGCAGTACTTC.